The clone carrying this T cell receptor beta chain has a single count. Its antigen is currently unknown. The entry originates in a study of T cells after yellow fever vaccination. Study results and caveats: Most clones from primary vaccination resurfaced after the booster (about 95% CD4, 88% CD8).

Using its own MiXCR run on the 5' RACE reads, TCRdb lists one record per CDR3 protein. In the table there are hundreds of thousands of distinct CDR3 sequences, less than 9.5% of which are singletons. CDR1 MDHEN and CDR2 SYDVKM come from the germline V gene. Trimming removed 7 bases at V and 5 bases at J, with 13 bases between. The CDR3 runs to 13 residues. The specimen was PBMCs, collected around 45 days after the first yellow fever vaccination. The TCR originated in a man between 18 and 29 years old who received the YFV17D yellow fever vaccine. The rearrangement joins TRBV28 to TRBJ2-3; no clear D gene. The CDR3 spells CASTLTSQDTQYF. The CDR3 nucleotides are TGTGCCAGCACTCTGACTTCCCAAGATACGCAGTATTTT.